A selection of T cell receptor beta chains follows, all from one sample in a study of blood T cell repertoires in COVID-19. Here immunoSEQ multiplex PCR was the method, and the copy in TCRdb shows in-frame clones only, minus some. The sample contains 150,000 to 200,000 clones, less than 90% of which appear only once. The sequenced sample was peripheral blood. The source is a woman in her 70s with COVID-19, enrolled during active disease. Both conserved end residues are part of each CDR3. The order of the fields is J gene, D gene, clone size, V gene, CDR3 protein, CDR3 DNA. The D gene is left open where the match is weak. Part of the rows lack a size; the others show once, few, many or a class for expanded clones.

>TRBJ2-3|.|.|TRBV6-5
CANSGHSIDTQYF
TGTGCCAACTCGGGACATAGTATCGATACGCAGTATTTT
>TRBJ1-2|TRBD1|once|TRBV19
CASSMGQEIYGYTF
TGTGCCAGTAGTATGGGACAGGAGATATATGGCTACACCTTC
>TRBJ1-5|.|once|TRBV2
CASKAQAARQPQHF
TGTGCCAGCAAAGCACAGGCCGCCCGGCAGCCCCAGCATTTT
>TRBJ1-6|TRBD1|.|TRBV7-9
CASGQNMDRDNSPLHF
TGTGCCAGCGGACAGAATATGGACAGGGATAATTCACCCCTCCACTTT
>TRBJ2-7|TRBD1|.|TRBV28
CASSPGGRYEQYF
TGTGCCAGCAGTCCAGGGGGCAGGTACGAGCAGTACTTC
>TRBJ2-3|TRBD2|.|TRBV5-4
CASSPTSGRVWDTQYF
TGTGCCAGCAGCCCGACTAGCGGGAGAGTGTGGGATACGCAGTATTTT
>TRBJ2-7|.|.|TRBV6-6
CASRTGEAYEQYF
TGTGCCAGCAGAACAGGGGAGGCCTACGAGCAGTACTTC
>TRBJ2-3|TRBD2|once|TRBV9
CASSVDLAGGVDTQYF
TGTGCCAGCAGCGTAGACCTAGCGGGAGGGGTAGATACGCAGTATTTT
>TRBJ2-1|.|.|TRBV2
CASRGVFGPNEQFF
TGTGCCAGCAGAGGGGTTTTTGGGCCCAATGAGCAGTTCTTC
>TRBJ2-2|.|.|TRBV24-1
CATSDPGQSNTGELFF
TGTGCCACCAGTGACCCGGGACAATCGAACACCGGGGAGCTGTTTTTT
>TRBJ2-1|TRBD2|.|TRBV28
CASSLLAGGRFF
TGTGCCAGCAGTTTATTGGCGGGGGGAAGGTTCTTC
>TRBJ2-6|.|.|TRBV7-2
CASSLRLAGSSGANVLTF
TGTGCCAGCAGCTTAAGACTCGCGGGTTCCTCTGGGGCCAACGTCCTGACTTTC
>TRBJ2-3|.|few|TRBV7-9
CASSLTGPDTQYF
TGTGCCAGCAGCCTGACAGGCCCAGATACGCAGTATTTT
>TRBJ1-2|TRBD1|.|TRBV18
CASSPGTGGSGYTF
TGTGCCAGCTCTCCCGGGACAGGGGGTAGTGGCTACACCTTC
>TRBJ2-1|.|.|TRBV29-1
CSVDVRAGWVHEQFF
TGCAGCGTTGACGTCAGGGCGGGGTGGGTTCATGAGCAGTTCTTC
>TRBJ2-7|.|few|TRBV3-1/TRBV3-2
CASSQSGTYEQYF
TGTGCCAGCAGCCAATCCGGGACCTACGAGCAGTACTTC
>TRBJ1-6|.|.|TRBV5-1
CASSPSQNTNSPLHF
TGCGCCAGCAGCCCATCCCAGAACACCAATTCACCCCTCCACTTT
>TRBJ1-6|TRBD1|.|TRBV28
CASNRGLYSPLHF
TGTGCCAGCAATAGGGGGCTATATTCACCCCTCCACTTT
>TRBJ2-5|TRBD2|.|TRBV7-7
CASSSIAGGRETQYF
TGTGCCAGCAGCTCTATAGCGGGAGGGAGGGAGACCCAGTACTTC
>TRBJ1-3|.|.|TRBV5-4
CASSQGGSLGNTIYF
TGTGCCAGCAGCCAAGGAGGCAGCTTGGGGAACACTATATATTTT
>TRBJ2-6|.|once|TRBV2
CAGGGANVLTF
TGTGCCGGCGGTGGGGCCAACGTCCTGACTTTC
>TRBJ2-4|.|few|TRBV28
CASSSRTGLNIQYF
TGTGCCAGCAGCTCGCGGACTGGTCTAAACATTCAGTACTTC
>TRBJ1-1|TRBD1|.|TRBV5-1
CASRTGTAMTEAFF
TGCGCCAGCAGGACCGGGACAGCCATGACTGAAGCTTTCTTT
>TRBJ2-1|TRBD2|once|TRBV14
CASSQEWTSGRRYNEQFF
TGTGCCAGCAGCCAGGAATGGACTAGCGGGAGGCGGTACAATGAGCAGTTCTTC
>TRBJ2-5|TRBD2|.|TRBV11-2
CASSLHYTGTIHGGTQYF
TGTGCCAGCAGCTTACATTATACCGGGACTATCCACGGCGGGACCCAGTACTTC
>TRBJ1-2|TRBD1|.|TRBV3-1/TRBV3-2
CASSQQQGRRVGYTF
TGTGCCAGCAGCCAACAACAGGGGCGGAGGGTTGGCTACACCTTC